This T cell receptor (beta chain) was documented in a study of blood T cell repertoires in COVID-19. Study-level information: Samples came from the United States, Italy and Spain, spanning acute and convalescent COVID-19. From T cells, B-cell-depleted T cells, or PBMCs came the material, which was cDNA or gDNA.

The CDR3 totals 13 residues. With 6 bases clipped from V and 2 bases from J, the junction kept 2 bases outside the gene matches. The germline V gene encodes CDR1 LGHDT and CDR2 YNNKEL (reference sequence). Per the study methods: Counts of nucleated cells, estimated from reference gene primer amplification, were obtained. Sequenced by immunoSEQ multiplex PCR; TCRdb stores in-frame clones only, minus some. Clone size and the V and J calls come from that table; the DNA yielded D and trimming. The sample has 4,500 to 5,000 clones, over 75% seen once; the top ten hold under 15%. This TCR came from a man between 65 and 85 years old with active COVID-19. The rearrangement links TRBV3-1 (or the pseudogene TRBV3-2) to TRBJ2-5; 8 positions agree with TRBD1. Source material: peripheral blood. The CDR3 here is CASRDRAQETQYF. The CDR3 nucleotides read TGTGCCAGCAGGGACAGGGCACAAGAGACCCAGTACTTC.